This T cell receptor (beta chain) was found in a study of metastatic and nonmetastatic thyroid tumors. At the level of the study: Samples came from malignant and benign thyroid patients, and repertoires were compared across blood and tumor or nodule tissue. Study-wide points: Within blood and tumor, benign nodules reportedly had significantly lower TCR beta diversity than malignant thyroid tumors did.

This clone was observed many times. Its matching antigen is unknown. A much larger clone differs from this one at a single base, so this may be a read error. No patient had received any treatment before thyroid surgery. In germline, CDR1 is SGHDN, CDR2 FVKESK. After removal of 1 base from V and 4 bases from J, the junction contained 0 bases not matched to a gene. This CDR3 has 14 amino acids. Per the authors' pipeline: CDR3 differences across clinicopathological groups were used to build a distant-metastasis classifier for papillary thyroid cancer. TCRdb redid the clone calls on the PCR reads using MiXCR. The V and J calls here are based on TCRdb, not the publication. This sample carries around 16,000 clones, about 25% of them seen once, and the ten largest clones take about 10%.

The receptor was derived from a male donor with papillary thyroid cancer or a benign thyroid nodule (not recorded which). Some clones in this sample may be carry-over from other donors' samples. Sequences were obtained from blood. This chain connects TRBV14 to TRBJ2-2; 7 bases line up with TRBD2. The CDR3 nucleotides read TGTGCCAGCAGCCAAGGCGGGAGCACCGGGGAGCTGTTTTTT. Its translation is CASSQGGSTGELFF.